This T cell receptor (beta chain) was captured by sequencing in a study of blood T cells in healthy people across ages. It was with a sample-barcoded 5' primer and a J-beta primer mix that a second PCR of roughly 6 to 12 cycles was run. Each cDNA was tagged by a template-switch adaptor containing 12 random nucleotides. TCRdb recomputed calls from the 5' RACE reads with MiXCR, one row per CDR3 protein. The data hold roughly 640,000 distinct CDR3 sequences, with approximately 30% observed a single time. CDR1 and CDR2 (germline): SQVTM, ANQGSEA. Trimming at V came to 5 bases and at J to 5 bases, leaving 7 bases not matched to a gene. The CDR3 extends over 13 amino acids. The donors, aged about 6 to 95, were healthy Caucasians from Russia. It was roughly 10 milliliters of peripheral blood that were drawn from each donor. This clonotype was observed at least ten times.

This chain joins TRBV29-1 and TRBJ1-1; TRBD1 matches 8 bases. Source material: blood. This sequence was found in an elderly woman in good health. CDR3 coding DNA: TGCAGCGTTCGCGGACAGGGTGTAACTGAAGCTTTCTTT. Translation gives CSVRGQGVTEAFF.